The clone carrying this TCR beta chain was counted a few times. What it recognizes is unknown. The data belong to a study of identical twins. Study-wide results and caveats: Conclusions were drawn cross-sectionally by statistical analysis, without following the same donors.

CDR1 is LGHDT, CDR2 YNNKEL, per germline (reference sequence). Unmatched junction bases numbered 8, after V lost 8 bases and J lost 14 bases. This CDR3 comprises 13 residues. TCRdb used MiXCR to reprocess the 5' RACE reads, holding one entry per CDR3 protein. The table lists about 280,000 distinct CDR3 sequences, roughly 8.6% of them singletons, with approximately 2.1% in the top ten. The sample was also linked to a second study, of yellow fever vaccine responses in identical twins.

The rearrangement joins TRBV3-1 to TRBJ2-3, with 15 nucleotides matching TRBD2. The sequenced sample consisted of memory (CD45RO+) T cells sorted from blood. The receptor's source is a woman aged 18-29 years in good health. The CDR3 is CASGGLAGGTLYF. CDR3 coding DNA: TGTGCCAGCGGCGGACTAGCGGGAGGGACGTTGTATTTT.